The 16 T cell receptor beta chains given below trace back to one sample, sequenced in a study of blood T cell repertoires in COVID-19. Profiling relied on immunoSEQ multiplex PCR, and the TCRdb table lists in-frame clones only, not all of them. The table has 300,000 or so clones, around nine tenths seen once; the top ten hold 5.5% to 7%. Sequenced sample: PBMCs or T cells enriched from blood (not recorded which). The receptors were sampled from a woman younger than 45 who had recovered from COVID-19.

This rearrangement joins TRBV10-2 to TRBJ2-7, with TRBD1 as a possible D gene (7 bases). CDR3 length equals 15 residues. The germline gives CDR1 WSHSY, CDR2 SAAADI. The V end lost 4 bases, the J end lost 1 base, and 14 bases lay between the germline ends. The CDR3 region is CASSGAGQLSYEQYF. The CDR3 nucleotides read TGCGCCAGCAGTGGGGCGGGACAGTTATCCTACGAGCAGTACTTC.

The genes are TRBV27 and TRBJ1-6, with D unresolved. The CDR3 spans 15 residues. CDR1 is MNHEY and CDR2 is SMNVEV in the germline V gene (reference sequence). V lost 3 bases and J 4 bases, leaving 10 bases between the germline ends. CDR3 sequence (DNA): TGTGCCAGCAGTTTTATGGCGGGGTATAATTCACCCCTCCACTTT. Encoded protein: CASSFMAGYNSPLHF.

This clone was picked up one time. This chain links TRBV3-1 (or the pseudogene TRBV3-2) with TRBJ1-2; perhaps TRBD1 as D (5 bases). Germline V lookup: CDR1 LGHDT, CDR2 YNNKEL (reference sequence). The CDR3 runs to 15 residues. Trimming removed 1 base at V and 5 bases at J, with 14 bases between. The DNA of the CDR3 is TGTGCCAGCAGCCAAGGTAGCGGGGGTCCATATGGCTACACCTTC. Its protein product is CASSQGSGGPYGYTF.

V is TRBV7-2 and J is TRBJ1-4; maybe TRBD1 (5 bases). CDR3 length: 15 residues. Trimming shortened V by 5 bases and J by 4 bases, and 14 bases separated the two germline ends. Germline assignment: CDR1 SGHTA and CDR2 FQGNSA. The CDR3 coding sequence is TGTGCCAGCAGCCCGAGACCGCAGGGTAATGAAAAACTGTTTTTT. This codes for CASSPRPQGNEKLFF.

This clone was observed a single time. The rearrangement uses TRBV11-3 and TRBJ1-4; maybe TRBD1 (6 bases). Germline-derived CDR1 and CDR2 are SGHNT and YENEEA. The V gene lost 6 bases and the J gene lost 8 bases, with 19 bases spanning the gap. CDR3 length equals 15 residues. Here the CDR3 reads CASRNQGSAEEKLFF. CDR3 nucleotides: TGTGCCAGCAGGAACCAGGGGTCCGCGGAGGAAAAACTGTTTTTT.

The chain uses TRBV30 and TRBJ1-5, with a tentative D call TRBD1 (5 bases). Per the germline V gene, CDR1 is GTSNPN and CDR2 is SVGIG (reference sequence). The CDR3 is 18 amino acids. V gave up 0 bases and J gave up 0 bases, with 18 bases separating them. In nucleotides, the CDR3 is TGTGCCTGGAGTGTACAGGCAGGCGAACCCTATAGCAATCAGCCCCAGCATTTT. Translated: CAWSVQAGEPYSNQPQHF.

A note on this clone: Distinct nucleotide sequences in the sample also encode this CDR3. This chain uses TRBV7-9 with TRBJ1-2; D not certain. Trimming shortened V by 1 base and J by 0 bases, and 6 bases separated the two germline ends. CDR1 is SEHNR, CDR2 FQNEAQ, per germline (reference sequence). This CDR3 is built from 14 residues. CDR3 protein: CASSLGGTNYGYTF. The CDR3 DNA reads as TGTGCCAGCAGCTTAGGAGGCACTAACTATGGCTACACCTTC.

The rearrangement joins TRBV27 to TRBJ1-2; the match to TRBD1 covers 8 bases. This CDR3 is built from 14 residues. The J segment lost 4 bases and the V segment lost 3 bases, leaving 4 bases of the junction unmatched. In germline, CDR1 is MNHEY, CDR2 SMNVEV (reference sequence). CDR3 sequence reads: CASSFGQGLYGYTF. The DNA for the CDR3 is TGTGCCAGCAGTTTTGGACAGGGACTCTATGGCTACACCTTC.

For the CDR3, the DNA is TGTGCCAGCAGTGAAGAGAACAGGGTGCGAGCTTTCTTT. The encoded protein is CASSEENRVRAFF. V is TRBV2 and J is TRBJ1-1, with a possible D match to TRBD1 (6 bases). Germline V gene sequence: CDR1 SNHLY, CDR2 FYNNEI. The germline V and J ends were trimmed by 1 base and 10 bases, with 13 bases remaining between them. The length of the CDR3 is 13 residues. Variable domain in full (rest from reference TRBV2 and TRBJ1-1): EPEVTQTPSHQVTQMGQEVILRCVPISNHLYFYWYRQILGQKVEFLVSFYNNEISEKSEIFDDQFSVERPDGSNFTLKIRSTKLEDSAMYFCASSEENRVRAFFGQGTRLTVV.

The rearrangement joins TRBV6-5 to TRBJ1-2, with D perhaps TRBD1 (5 bases). V lost 6 bases, J lost 8 bases, and 13 bases lay in between. Germline CDR1 reads MNHEY; CDR2 reads SVGAGI. There are 12 residues in the CDR3. The CDR3 DNA reads TGTGCCAGCAGGACGGGGGATGGAGGCTACACCTTC. Protein sequence: CASRTGDGGYTF.

This chain uses TRBV9 with TRBJ1-6, with D tentatively TRBD1 (6 bases). The germline V gene encodes CDR1 SGDLS and CDR2 YYNGEE. V gave up 0 bases and J gave up 4 bases, with 8 bases separating them. The CDR3 length is 15 residues. The chain's CDR3 is CASSVGQGYNSPLHF. The CDR3 nucleotides are TGTGCCAGCAGCGTAGGTCAGGGGTATAATTCACCCCTCCACTTT.

The chain links TRBV7-6 to TRBJ2-2, with 12 positions matching TRBD2. Germline V gene lookup returns CDR1 SGHVS and CDR2 FNYEAQ. The CDR3 length is 20 residues. J gave up 4 bases and V 5 bases, and 17 bases lay outside the gene matches. CDR3 amino acids: CASSPRASGGADRFTGELFF. The CDR3 nucleotides are TGTGCCAGCAGCCCCCGGGCTAGCGGGGGGGCAGATCGGTTCACCGGGGAGCTGTTTTTT.

The chain joins TRBV2 to TRBJ1-5, with TRBD1 as a possible D gene (6 bases). The CDR3 is 16 residues long. Germline-derived CDR1 and CDR2 are SNHLY and FYNNEI. The ends were cut back, 3 bases at V and 6 bases at J, with 18 bases in the middle. The CDR3 loop is CASSESTGSGRQPQHF. The CDR3, as DNA: TGTGCCAGCAGTGAGTCTACAGGGTCGGGCCGTCAGCCCCAGCATTTT.

This clone appeared a single time. The chain carries TRBV10-3 and TRBJ2-3; tentatively, D is TRBD1 (5 bases). Trimming cost V 6 bases and J 2 bases, with 18 bases left between them. This CDR3 comprises 16 residues. Looked up from germline, CDR1 is ENHRY and CDR2 is SYGVKD. In DNA, the CDR3 is TGTGCCATCAGGGGAAAAGACAGAGGTTACACAGATACGCAGTATTTT. Amino acid sequence: CAIRGKDRGYTDTQYF.

V usage is TRBV3-1 (or the pseudogene TRBV3-2) and J usage is TRBJ1-1, with D maybe TRBD1 (5 bases). This CDR3 has 18 residues. V lost 0 bases, J lost 3 bases, and 20 bases lay in between. The germline gives CDR1 LGHDT, CDR2 YNNKEL (reference sequence). In nucleotides, the CDR3 is TGTGCCAGCAGCCAAGACTGGGGCAGGTTAAGTCCTTACACTGAAGCTTTCTTT. It is translated as CASSQDWGRLSPYTEAFF.

The V call is TRBV19, the J call TRBJ2-7; D may be TRBD2 (5 bases). The germline V gene encodes CDR1 LNHDA and CDR2 SQIVND (reference sequence). The CDR3 extends over 12 amino acids. The V end was cut by 1 base, the J end by 6 bases, with 7 bases between. CDR3 residues: CASSIAAGEQYF. DNA for the CDR3: TGTGCCAGTAGTATAGCTGCGGGCGAGCAGTACTTC.